This passage covers 13 T cell receptor beta chains from one sample sequenced in a study of T cell responses to AZD1222 COVID-19 vaccine. TCRdb keeps only in-frame clones here, not all; method: immunoSEQ multiplex PCR. The profile shows 250,000 to 300,000 clones, 85% to 95% of them singletons. The sample here was peripheral blood, taken 28 days after the second AZD1222 dose. Receptors were obtained from an adult who received the AZD1222 COVID-19 vaccine.

A word on this clone: Other DNA variants within this sample encode the same CDR3. The genes are TRBV2 and TRBJ2-3, with 7 positions matching TRBD1. The CDR3 consists of 14 residues. Germline V lookup: CDR1 SNHLY, CDR2 FYNNEI. Trimming at V came to 5 bases and at J to 0 bases, leaving 2 bases not matched to a gene. The DNA of the CDR3 is TGTGCCAGCAGTCGACAGGGAAGCACAGATACGCAGTATTTT. It codes for CASSRQGSTDTQYF.

The chain uses TRBV7-2 and TRBJ2-7; D may match TRBD1 or TRBD2 (5 bases each). V was shortened by 7 bases and J by 3 bases, with 13 bases between the two germline ends. The CDR3 is 13 residues long. In germline, CDR1 is SGHTA, CDR2 FQGNSA. This CDR3 reads CASNQGRIYEQYF. CDR3 nucleotides: TGTGCCAGCAACCAGGGACGGATCTACGAGCAGTACTTC.

The chain combines TRBV7-8 with TRBJ1-4; D remains ambiguous. In germline, CDR1 is SGHVS, CDR2 FQNEAQ. Trimming removed 5 bases at V and 2 bases at J, with 9 bases between. The CDR3 has 14 residues. The CDR3 loop reads CASSRAGTNEKLFF. As DNA, the CDR3 is TGTGCCAGCAGCCGAGCGGGGACTAATGAAAAACTGTTTTTT.

The CDR3 DNA is TGCGCCAGCAGCCAAGATCTAGGGCAGACCCAGTACTTC. Protein: CASSQDLGQTQYF. The chain recombines TRBV4-1 with TRBJ2-5; D is ambiguous. Germline CDR1 is MGHRA and CDR2 is YSYEKL. The V and J ends lost 0 bases and 6 bases respectively, with 8 bases between them. The CDR3 length is 13 residues.

The V gene is TRBV7-2, the J gene TRBJ2-1, with 11 bases lining up with TRBD1. The CDR3 length is 15 residues. V lost 3 bases to trimming and J lost 7 bases; unmatched junction nucleotides: 5. The germline V gene encodes CDR1 SGHTA and CDR2 FQGNSA. The CDR3, as DNA: TGTGCCAGCAGCTTCCGGGACAGGGGGGTTAATGAGCAGTTCTTC. Protein product: CASSFRDRGVNEQFF. Variable domain in full (rest from reference TRBV7-2 and TRBJ2-1): GAGVSQSPSNKVTEKGKDVELRCDPISGHTALYWYRQSLGQGLEFLIYFQGNSAPDKSGLPSDRFSAERTGGSVSTLTIQRTQQEDSAVYLCASSFRDRGVNEQFFGPGTRLTVL.

The V call is TRBV28, the J call TRBJ1-2; TRBD1 aligns across 8 bases. With 4 bases clipped from V and 8 bases from J, the junction kept 3 bases outside the gene matches. Germline lookup yields CDR1 MDHEN and CDR2 SYDVKM. The CDR3 consists of 12 residues. The CDR3: CASSYRGRGYTF. Here the CDR3 DNA reads TGTGCCAGCAGTTACAGGGGGAGAGGCTACACCTTC.

The chain is built from TRBV5-6 and TRBJ1-2; 7 bases agree with TRBD1. Losses at the gene ends were 4 bases for V and 6 bases for J; bases not matched to a gene: 9. From germline, CDR1 is SGHDT and CDR2 YYEEEE. This CDR3 spans 14 amino acids. The CDR3 DNA reads TGTGCCAGCAGCCGATACAGGGGAGAGGATGGCTACACCTTC. Protein sequence: CASSRYRGEDGYTF.

This clone has a handful of counts. The V and J genes are TRBV5-6 and TRBJ1-1; TRBD1 matches at 7 bases. The V segment lost 4 bases and the J segment 11 bases; nucleotides outside the gene matches: 8. CDR3 size: 12 residues. CDR1 SGHDT and CDR2 YYEEEE come from the germline V gene. The CDR3 DNA sequence: TGTGCCAGCAGCAGGGGGCCTGAGGGGGCTTTCTTT. Its protein product is CASSRGPEGAFF.

The V call is TRBV29-1, the J call TRBJ2-7; 10 bases line up with TRBD1. CDR1 and CDR2 from the germline V gene are SQVTM and ANQGSEA. CDR3 size: 14 residues. V dropped 6 bases and J dropped 5; count of bases not matched to a gene: 10. The CDR3 spells CSVKGGQGGDEQYF. The CDR3 DNA follows: TGCAGCGTCAAAGGCGGACAGGGGGGCGACGAGCAGTACTTC.

CDR3 coding DNA: TGTGCCACCAGCAGACAGATGTCGACCCGGGACGGGGAGCTGTTTTTT. Translating gives CATSRQMSTRDGELFF. The chain recombines TRBV15 with TRBJ2-2; TRBD2 is a possible D gene (5 bases). This CDR3 is built from 16 residues. CDR1 and CDR2 (germline): LNHNV, YYDKDF (reference sequence). Deletions cut 2 bases from V and 7 bases from J, with 17 bases between.

The genes are TRBV18 and TRBJ2-7, with a weak D call TRBD2 (6 bases). CDR3 length: 14 amino acids. V was trimmed by 3 bases and J by 5 bases, leaving 14 bases between them. In germline, CDR1 is KGHSH, CDR2 LQKENI. The CDR3, as DNA: TGTGCCAGCTCACCCTCCCCGGGGGACCACGAGCAGTACTTC. Encoded protein: CASSPSPGDHEQYF.

The V and J genes are TRBV7-2 and TRBJ1-5; D possibly corresponds to TRBD1 (5 bases). Germline values: CDR1 SGHTA, CDR2 FQGNSA. The CDR3 consists of 15 residues. Deletions cut 5 bases from V and 7 bases from J, with 18 bases between. CDR3 nucleotides: TGTGCCAGCAGCACTGGGCCCAGGGCTAGGCAGCCCCAGCATTTT. Translation: CASSTGPRARQPQHF.

This clone was found once. V and J are TRBV4-3 and TRBJ2-3; possibly TRBD2 for D (6 bases). The V gene lost 0 bases and the J gene lost 3 bases, with 13 bases spanning the gap. CDR3 length equals 16 residues. CDR1 LGHNA and CDR2 YSLEER come from the germline V gene. This CDR3 reads CASSQEGGRGTDTQYF. The CDR3 coding sequence is TGCGCCAGCAGCCAAGAGGGAGGCCGGGGGACAGATACGCAGTATTTT.